The 8 T cell receptor beta chains given below trace back to one sample, sequenced in a study of blood T cell repertoires in COVID-19. Measured with immunoSEQ multiplex PCR; TCRdb has only the in-frame clones, and not every one. The sample carries over 150,000 clones, approximately 80% recorded once. Sequenced material: peripheral blood. The origin of the receptors is a human donor in a cohort sampled during active COVID-19.

This sequence joins TRBV6-5 and TRBJ2-5; D is uncertain. CDR1 is MNHEY and CDR2 is SVGAGI in the germline V gene. The CDR3 runs 13 residues. The V gene lost 6 bases and the J gene lost 7 bases, with 15 bases spanning the gap. The CDR3 DNA sequence: TGTGCCAGCAGCCGTACGATCACGGGGACCCAGTACTTC. Translated: CASSRTITGTQYF.

The chain links TRBV5-1 to TRBJ1-1; 11 nucleotides match TRBD1. The CDR3 length is 15 residues. With V trimmed by 0 bases and J by 3 bases, 1 base remained unmatched. CDR1 is SGHRS and CDR2 is YFSETQ in the germline V gene. This CDR3 is CASSLGDRGYTEAFF. CDR3 bases: TGCGCCAGCAGCTTGGGGGACAGGGGGTACACTGAAGCTTTCTTT.

This chain links TRBV12-5 with TRBJ1-2; 8 bases line up with TRBD1. The CDR3 runs 12 residues. V lost 7 bases to trimming and J lost 7 bases; unmatched junction nucleotides: 5. Per the germline V gene, CDR1 is LGHNT and CDR2 is FRNRAP. The CDR3 DNA sequence: TGTGCTAGTGATGGGACAGGACGTGGCTACACCTTC. Its protein is CASDGTGRGYTF.

The chain recombines TRBV28 with TRBJ2-7; D not resolved. Germline V gene lookup returns CDR1 MDHEN and CDR2 SYDVKM. The CDR3 contains 14 residues. The V end lost 1 base, the J end lost 4 bases, and 11 bases lay between the germline ends. For the CDR3, the DNA is TGTGCCAGCAGTTTATTGAGCCGGTCTTACGAGCAGTACTTC. Translation gives CASSLLSRSYEQYF.

The genes are TRBV6-5 and TRBJ2-1, with 8 bases matching TRBD2. Germline CDR1 reads MNHEY; CDR2 reads SVGAGI. The length of the CDR3 is 15 residues. The V segment lost 2 bases and the J segment 3 bases; nucleotides outside the gene matches: 3. The CDR3 is CASSYDGGDYNEQFF. CDR3 in DNA: TGTGCCAGCAGTTACGACGGGGGGGACTACAATGAGCAGTTCTTC.

V and J are TRBV4-2 and TRBJ2-7; TRBD2 agrees at 9 bases. The CDR3 is 16 residues long. The V segment lost 0 bases and the J segment 5 bases; nucleotides outside the gene matches: 8. CDR1 and CDR2 (germline): LGHNA, YNFKEQ. The CDR3 nucleotides are TGTGCCAGCAGCCAAGATCGACCAGCGGGGGGTGACGAGCAGTACTTC. It codes for CASSQDRPAGGDEQYF.

The rearrangement joins TRBV19 to TRBJ1-4, with 8 bases lining up with TRBD1. CDR3 size: 17 residues. Looked up from germline, CDR1 is LNHDA and CDR2 is SQIVND (reference sequence). With V trimmed by 3 bases and J by 0 bases, 6 bases remained unmatched. The CDR3 DNA reads TGTGCCAGTAGTATGTTGGCAGGGGGCGCAACTAATGAAAAACTGTTTTTT. Its protein is CASSMLAGGATNEKLFF.

The gene calls are TRBV3-1 (or the pseudogene TRBV3-2) and TRBJ1-4, with 8 bases fitting TRBD1. The V gene's germline CDR1 is LGHDT and CDR2 YNNKEL (reference sequence). V was clipped by 1 base and J by 10 bases; unmatched bases: 8. This CDR3 has 15 residues. CDR3 nucleotide sequence: TGTGCCAGCAGCCAAGCCGGGACAGGTGGTGTAAAACTGTTTTTT. Translated, it gives CASSQAGTGGVKLFF.